A selection of T cell receptor beta chains follows, all from one sample in a study of T cell repertoires in cytomegalovirus infection. TCRdb itself ran the reads through MiXCR, one entry per CDR3 protein. The table records about 400,000 distinct CDR3 sequences, roughly 18% of them present only once. The material sequenced was PBMCs. The receptors were gathered from a human donor in good health (CMV status not recorded). Some clones in this sample may be carry-over from other donors' samples. Each CDR3 is given with its conserved first and last residue. A D gene is named only where the DNA matches it firmly. For some rows the clone size is stated as once, few or many, or as a class when expanded; others skip it.

clone size	V gene	D gene	J gene	CDR3 DNA	CDR3 protein
few	TRBV7-2	NA	TRBJ1-6	TGTGCCAGCAGCTTTCAGGGGTTATATTCACCCCTCCACTTT	CASSFQGLYSPLHF
NA	TRBV6-5	NA	TRBJ1-2	TGTGCCAGCAGTTACTCGAGGGGAGAGGGCTACACCTTC	CASSYSRGEGYTF
few	TRBV18	TRBD1	TRBJ1-2	TGTGCCAGCTCCCGACAGGGCCAGGGATACGTTGCCTACACCTTC	CASSRQGQGYVAYTF
many	TRBV7-6	NA	TRBJ1-3	TGTGCCAGCAGCCCCGGAAACACCATATATTTT	CASSPGNTIYF
few	TRBV7-6	NA	TRBJ1-1	TGTGCCAGCAGCCCAATTACGACGGTGGACCATGAAGCTTTCTTT	CASSPITTVDHEAFF
many	TRBV7-9	TRBD2	TRBJ2-5	TGTGCCAGCAGCTTAGTAGCGGGGACCGGAGAGACCCAGTACTTC	CASSLVAGTGETQYF
NA	TRBV2	NA	TRBJ2-3	TGTGCCAGCAATCAGGGCACAGATACGCAGTATTTT	CASNQGTDTQYF
NA	TRBV5-6	TRBD1	TRBJ1-2	TGTGCCAGCAGCTTGGAGGCAACAGGGGTTATGGGCTATGGCTACACCTTC	CASSLEATGVMGYGYTF
few	TRBV5-3	NA	TRBJ2-3	TGTGCCAGCAGCTTCGGGGGATTGAGCACAGATACGCAGTATTTT	CASSFGGLSTDTQYF
NA	TRBV19	NA	TRBJ2-1	TGTGCCAGTAGTATAGAAGGGGAATTAATGGAGCAGTTCTTC	CASSIEGELMEQFF
many	TRBV7-2	TRBD1	TRBJ2-5	TGTGCCAGCAGCTCGGACAGGGGGCCTGAGACCCAGTACTTC	CASSSDRGPETQYF
NA	TRBV20-1	TRBD2	TRBJ2-3	TGCAGTGCTAGAAAGGGACTAGCTGCAGATACGCAGTATTTT	CSARKGLAADTQYF
many	TRBV7-6	TRBD1	TRBJ2-7	TGTGCCAGCAGCTCCGACAGGGGGAACGAGCAGTACTTC	CASSSDRGNEQYF
few	TRBV19	NA	TRBJ1-1	TGTGCCAGTAGTATAGCCGCCAGGGTGGAAGACACTGAAGCTTTCTTT	CASSIAARVEDTEAFF
many	TRBV28	NA	TRBJ1-2	TGTGCCAGCAGTTTATCTTCCACTAACTATGGCTACACCTTC	CASSLSSTNYGYTF
NA	TRBV6-2/TRBV6-3	NA	TRBJ1-1	TGTGCCAGCAGGTTGGGGCATATGAACACTGAAGCTTTCTTT	CASRLGHMNTEAFF
many	TRBV19	TRBD1	TRBJ2-5	TGTGCCAGTAGCTGGTTAGGGACAGCTGAAGAGACCCAGTACTTC	CASSWLGTAEETQYF
few	TRBV19	NA	TRBJ1-5	TGTGCCAGTAGTATAGGCAGGGGTGATCAGCCCCAGCATTTT	CASSIGRGDQPQHF
NA	TRBV10-3	NA	TRBJ2-1	TGTGCCATCAGTGAGTCGAACAGGGCCCACAATGAGCAGTTCTTC	CAISESNRAHNEQFF
many	TRBV7-2	NA	TRBJ2-7	TGTGCCAGCAGCTTAGGTGGTTACTCCTACGAGCAGTACTTC	CASSLGGYSYEQYF
few	TRBV5-1	NA	TRBJ1-4	TGCGCCAGCAGCTTGGGTACACGAAATGCTAATGAAAAACTGTTTTTT	CASSLGTRNANEKLFF
many	TRBV20-1	TRBD2	TRBJ2-7	TGCAGTGCTAGACTAGCGGGGGGGTCCTACGAGCAGTACTTC	CSARLAGGSYEQYF
NA	TRBV6-6	NA	TRBJ2-1	TGTGCCAGCAGTTACTCGGTGGGGTCAGGTGAGCAGTTCTTC	CASSYSVGSGEQFF
NA	TRBV12-3/TRBV12-4	NA	TRBJ1-6	TGTGCCAGCAGCGGATTCTATAATTCACCCCTCCACTTT	CASSGFYNSPLHF
few	TRBV3-1	TRBD1	TRBJ1-2	TGTGCCAGCAGCCAGACCGGACAGGAAATTAATGGCTACACCTTC	CASSQTGQEINGYTF
many	TRBV11-2	NA	TRBJ1-1	TGTGCCAGCAGCCCTCGACAGCGCACTATGAACACTGAAGCTTTCTTT	CASSPRQRTMNTEAFF
many	TRBV7-2	NA	TRBJ2-7	TGTGCCAGCAGCCAGAGACTGGAAACCTACGAGCAGTACTTC	CASSQRLETYEQYF
NA	TRBV5-4	NA	TRBJ2-3	TGTGCCAGCGCCCGAATGGCGGGTGATACGCAGTATTTT	CASARMAGDTQYF
few	TRBV4-1	TRBD1	TRBJ2-3	TGCGCCAGCAGCCAAGTTCTAGGGGGCCTAGGGAGCGCAGATACGCAGTATTTT	CASSQVLGGLGSADTQYF
NA	TRBV7-2	NA	TRBJ2-7	TGTGCCAGCAGCCTAAACCCGGGTCCCTACTACGAGCAGTACTTC	CASSLNPGPYYEQYF
few	TRBV12-3/TRBV12-4	NA	TRBJ1-1	TGTGCCAGCAGGTCCCTGGTCACTGAAGCTTTCTTT	CASRSLVTEAFF
many	TRBV7-2	NA	TRBJ2-3	TGTGCCAGCAGCCCCTGGGCCTCTCGACCAGATACGCAGTATTTT	CASSPWASRPDTQYF
NA	TRBV20-1	TRBD2	TRBJ2-3	TGCAGTGCGGGAACTAGCGGGACAGTAGGAGATACGCAGTATTTT	CSAGTSGTVGDTQYF
many	TRBV6-1	TRBD1	TRBJ2-7	TGTGCCAGCAGTCCGGACAGGATAGACGAGCAGTACTTC	CASSPDRIDEQYF
many	TRBV5-4	TRBD1	TRBJ1-5	TGTGCCAGCAGCTACTTGCAGGGGGCATCGGATAGCAATCAGCCCCAGCATTTT	CASSYLQGASDSNQPQHF
few	TRBV28	TRBD1	TRBJ2-7	TGTGCCAGCAGTTCCCATGGGACAGGGGGGGGTCGTCAGCAGTACTTC	CASSSHGTGGGRQQYF
NA	TRBV15	NA	TRBJ2-7	TGTGCCACCAGCAGAGAGATCTCCTACGAGCAGTACTTC	CATSREISYEQYF
many	TRBV11-2	NA	TRBJ2-1	TGTGCCAGCAGCAGGACTTACAATGAGCAGTTCTTC	CASSRTYNEQFF